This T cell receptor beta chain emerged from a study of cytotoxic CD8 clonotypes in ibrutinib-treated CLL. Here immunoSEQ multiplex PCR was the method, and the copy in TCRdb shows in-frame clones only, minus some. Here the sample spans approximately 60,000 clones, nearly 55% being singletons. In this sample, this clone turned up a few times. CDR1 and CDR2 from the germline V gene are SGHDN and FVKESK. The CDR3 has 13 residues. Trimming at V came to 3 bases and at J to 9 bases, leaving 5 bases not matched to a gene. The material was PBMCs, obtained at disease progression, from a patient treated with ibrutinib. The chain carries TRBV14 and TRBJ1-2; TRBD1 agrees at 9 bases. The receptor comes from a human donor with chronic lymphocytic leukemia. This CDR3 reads CASSQTGGIRYTF. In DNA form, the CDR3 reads TGTGCCAGCAGCCAGACAGGGGGTATTCGCTACACCTTC.